The 11 T cell receptor beta chains presented below share a single source sample, sequenced in a study of blood T cell repertoires in COVID-19. Produced via immunoSEQ multiplex PCR; TCRdb's table is partial and in-frame only. Altogether over 200,000 clones are present, over 75% being singletons, with the ten largest covering approximately 0.8%. What was sequenced was peripheral blood. These receptors were obtained from a woman in her 30s with acute or convalescent COVID-19.

The chain links TRBV6-5 to TRBJ2-3; 7 bases agree with TRBD2. Germline-derived CDR1 and CDR2 are MNHEY and SVGAGI. J gave up 7 bases and V 5 bases, and 12 bases lay outside the gene matches. CDR3 size: 15 residues. CDR3: CASSPRRLARYTQYF. DNA of the CDR3: TGTGCCAGCAGTCCCAGAAGACTAGCACGGTATACGCAGTATTTT.

The chain combines TRBV18 with TRBJ2-3, with 8 positions matching TRBD2. The CDR3 totals 15 residues. The V segment lost 6 bases and the J segment 3 bases; nucleotides outside the gene matches: 8. CDR1 and CDR2 (germline): KGHSH, LQKENI. The DNA for the CDR3 is TGTGCCAGCTCCGATGGACTAGCTCTTACAGATACGCAGTATTTT. Its protein is CASSDGLALTDTQYF.

The chain recombines TRBV30 with TRBJ2-7; 11 bases line up with TRBD1. Unmatched junction bases numbered 3, after V lost 0 bases and J lost 5 bases. Germline V gene lookup returns CDR1 GTSNPN and CDR2 SVGIG (reference sequence). This CDR3 contains 14 residues. The CDR3 protein is CAWSVGTGGNEQYF. DNA for the CDR3: TGTGCCTGGAGTGTAGGGACAGGGGGAAACGAGCAGTACTTC.

This chain links TRBV19 with TRBJ2-3; 12 nucleotides agree with TRBD2. The germline V gene encodes CDR1 LNHDA and CDR2 SQIVND (reference sequence). This CDR3 region has 16 residues. Germline trimming cut 4 bases from V and 3 bases from J; bases unmatched to any gene: 5. CDR3 nucleotides: TGTGCCAGTAGTAAAACCGGGACTAGCGGGACAGATACGCAGTATTTT. Translated: CASSKTGTSGTDTQYF.

This clone was picked up one time. The chain couples TRBV18 to TRBJ2-7; 7 bases line up with TRBD2. Germline V gene data show CDR1 as KGHSH and CDR2 as LQKENI. CDR3 length: 14 residues. V lost 0 bases to trimming and J lost 5 bases; unmatched junction nucleotides: 4. The CDR3 loop is CASSPPSLADEQYF. As DNA, the CDR3 is TGTGCCAGCTCACCACCATCGCTAGCGGACGAGCAGTACTTC.

This chain links TRBV27 with TRBJ2-1; the D gene is possibly TRBD2 (5 bases). With 5 bases removed from V and 6 bases from J, the gap between germline ends came to 17 bases. The CDR3 covers 15 residues. Germline-derived CDR1 and CDR2 are MNHEY and SMNVEV (reference sequence). The CDR3 DNA reads TGTGCCAGCAGTCTCCTCCCTACTAGTACCAATGAGCAGTTCTTC. This translates into CASSLLPTSTNEQFF.

This clone showed up just once. The chain employs TRBV5-4 and TRBJ2-7; a weak D match, TRBD2 (6 bases). Germline V gives CDR1 SGHNT, CDR2 YYREEE (reference sequence). V lost 4 bases, J lost 3 bases, and 17 bases lay in between. This CDR3 spans 15 amino acids. CDR3 coding DNA: TGTGCCAGCAGCCCCGATAGCGGAGGAGACTACGAGCAGTACTTC. Residues: CASSPDSGGDYEQYF. The entire variable domain, with the rest obtained from reference TRBV5-4 and TRBJ2-7, is as follows: ETGVTQSPTHLIKTRGQQVTLRCSSQSGHNTVSWYQQALGQGPQFIFQYYREEENGRGNFPPRFSGLQFPNYSSELNVNALELDDSALYLCASSPDSGGDYEQYFGPGTRLTVT.

The chain recombines TRBV7-2 with TRBJ1-2, with 12 bases that match TRBD1. In germline, CDR1 is SGHTA, CDR2 FQGNSA. The CDR3 sequence is 16 residues long. J lost 5 bases, V lost 5 bases, and 9 bases had no gene match. The chain's CDR3 is CASSTSMGQGAYGYTF. CDR3 DNA sequence: TGTGCCAGCAGCACTTCGATGGGACAGGGGGCATATGGCTACACCTTC. The entire variable domain, with the rest obtained from reference TRBV7-2 and TRBJ1-2, is as follows: GAGVSQSPSNKVTEKGKDVELRCDPISGHTALYWYRQSLGQGLEFLIYFQGNSAPDKSGLPSDRFSAERTGGSVSTLTIQRTQQEDSAVYLCASSTSMGQGAYGYTFGSGTRLTVV.

The chain is built from TRBV5-1 and TRBJ1-1, with 7 bases identical to TRBD1. After removal of 5 bases from V and 7 bases from J, the junction contained 8 bases not matched to a gene. CDR3 size: 13 residues. The V gene's germline CDR1 is SGHRS and CDR2 YFSETQ. The DNA of the CDR3 is TGCGCCAGCAGAACAGGGACAGCCAATGAAGCTTTCTTT. Translation: CASRTGTANEAFF. Using reference TRBV5-1 and TRBJ1-1 for the parts outside the CDR3, the full variable domain is KAGVTQTPRYLIKTRGQQVTLSCSPISGHRSVSWYQQTPGQGLQFLFEYFSETQRNKGNFPGRFSGRQFSNSRSEMNVSTLELGDSALYLCASRTGTANEAFFGQGTRLTVV.

This clone was found once. The chain combines TRBV9 with TRBJ1-1; no firm D call. Germline V gene sequence: CDR1 SGDLS, CDR2 YYNGEE. Trimming left V 0 bases short and J 0 bases short, with 3 bases between. CDR3 length: 13 residues. The CDR3 nucleotides read TGTGCCAGCAGCGTAGGTATGAACACTGAAGCTTTCTTT. Translation gives CASSVGMNTEAFF.

The chain is built from TRBV7-9 and TRBJ1-1; TRBD1 matches at 7 bases. The CDR3 is 14 amino acids. Trimming cost V 5 bases and J 1 base; bases outside gene matches: 4. From germline, CDR1 is SEHNR and CDR2 FQNEAQ (reference sequence). CDR3 residues: CASSTGQTNTEAFF. DNA of the CDR3: TGTGCCAGCAGCACGGGACAGACGAACACTGAAGCTTTCTTT.